This is a list of T cell receptor beta chains from one sample in a study of technical replicates of blood from a few donors. The method was immunoSEQ multiplex PCR; TCRdb's version includes in-frame clones alone and lacks a portion of them. The sample includes approximately 79,000 clones, approximately 97% of them seen just once. Sequencing was performed on T cells isolated from PBMCs. These receptors were taken from a human donor in good health. Both conserved end residues are part of each CDR3. Each record gives: V gene, CDR3 length, clone size, J gene, CDR3 protein. Size tells how often a clone was seen (once, few, many) or the class of an expanded clone, and some rows leave it out.

V: TRBV6-6
length: 13
size: NA
J: TRBJ2-1
CDR3: CAGRDSSYNEQFF

V: TRBV30
length: 13
size: NA
J: TRBJ1-1
CDR3: CAWSRQGGTEAFF

V: TRBV28
length: 18
size: NA
J: TRBJ2-1
CDR3: CASSSLLRLGGPPPEQFF

V: TRBV9
length: 15
size: NA
J: TRBJ1-5
CDR3: CASSVGIGGNQPQHF

V: TRBV28
length: 12
size: NA
J: TRBJ1-2
CDR3: CASRTGGRGYTF

V: TRBV29-1
length: 14
size: NA
J: TRBJ2-2
CDR3: CSATVGTDTGELFF

V: TRBV5-1
length: 14
size: once
J: TRBJ2-5
CDR3: CASSLGEYQETQYF

V: TRBV18
length: 13
size: NA
J: TRBJ2-7
CDR3: CASSPVLSGEQYF

V: TRBV5-1
length: 14
size: NA
J: TRBJ2-7
CDR3: CASSWTSESYEQYF

V: TRBV2
length: 14
size: NA
J: TRBJ1-4
CDR3: CASTWTGGGEKLFF

V: TRBV13
length: 16
size: NA
J: TRBJ2-3
CDR3: CASSFRGTSFTDTQYF

V: TRBV29-1
length: 12
size: NA
J: TRBJ1-2
CDR3: CSAPGRRGGYTF

V: TRBV6-6
length: 13
size: NA
J: TRBJ2-3
CDR3: CASSSLTRDTQYF

V: TRBV25-1
length: 16
size: NA
J: TRBJ1-4
CDR3: CASSERRDRTNEKLFF

V: TRBV28
length: 17
size: NA
J: TRBJ2-1
CDR3: CASSLFAWGREGDEQFF

V: TRBV7-2
length: 15
size: NA
J: TRBJ1-3
CDR3: CASSRTVGSGNTIYF

V: TRBV4-1
length: 15
size: NA
J: TRBJ1-2
CDR3: CASSQLAGWYHGYTF

V: TRBV30
length: 15
size: NA
J: TRBJ2-1
CDR3: CAWSGKRDSYNEQFF

V: TRBV18
length: 16
size: NA
J: TRBJ1-2
CDR3: CASSPASVDPARGYTF

V: TRBV4-1
length: 16
size: few
J: TRBJ1-2
CDR3: CASSQLWDRSIYGYTF

V: TRBV4-2
length: 15
size: NA
J: TRBJ2-7
CDR3: CASSQEAGVRYEQYF

V: TRBV4-3
length: 14
size: NA
J: TRBJ2-7
CDR3: CASSQEATTYEQYF

V: TRBV6-5
length: 14
size: NA
J: TRBJ2-3
CDR3: CASSYLGVVDTQYF

V: TRBV28
length: 12
size: NA
J: TRBJ1-1
CDR3: CASSLYFGEAFF

V: TRBV7-8
length: 16
size: NA
J: TRBJ1-5
CDR3: CASSLAYRRGNQPQHF

V: TRBV13
length: 14
size: NA
J: TRBJ2-7
CDR3: CASSLGPVTYEQYF

V: TRBV19
length: 14
size: NA
J: TRBJ2-7
CDR3: CASSAGGRSYEQYF

V: TRBV28
length: 14
size: once
J: TRBJ1-3
CDR3: CASRSTGSGNTIYF

V: TRBV7-2
length: 14
size: NA
J: TRBJ2-7
CDR3: CASSRTSGSYEQYF

V: TRBV11-2
length: 15
size: NA
J: TRBJ2-5
CDR3: CASSFYAGRQETQYF

V: TRBV6-1
length: 13
size: NA
J: TRBJ1-2
CDR3: CASSGGDNYGYTF

V: TRBV11-3
length: 12
size: NA
J: TRBJ2-7
CDR3: CASSFTGYEQYF

V: TRBV11-3
length: 16
size: NA
J: TRBJ1-5
CDR3: CASSCSRELSNQPQHF

V: TRBV19
length: 13
size: NA
J: TRBJ2-5
CDR3: CASSGVRGETQYF

V: TRBV12-1
length: 18
size: NA
J: TRBJ2-7
CDR3: CASSPTEGTDSPTYEQYF

V: TRBV2
length: 13
size: NA
J: TRBJ2-7
CDR3: CASSGGNSYEQYF

V: TRBV6-5
length: 14
size: NA
J: TRBJ2-7
CDR3: CASRPGQWTYEQYF

V: TRBV6-5
length: 14
size: NA
J: TRBJ2-3
CDR3: CASRILLGTDTQYF

V: TRBV9
length: 14
size: NA
J: TRBJ2-7
CDR3: CASSPRLAGVEQYF

V: TRBV7-2
length: 15
size: NA
J: TRBJ2-5
CDR3: CASSLVRGPKETQYF

V: TRBV30
length: 16
size: NA
J: TRBJ1-1
CDR3: CAWSARPGQRNTEAFF

V: TRBV11-2
length: 14
size: NA
J: TRBJ2-1
CDR3: CASSLLAGGGGQFF

V: TRBV5-1
length: 16
size: NA
J: TRBJ2-3
CDR3: CASNPAAGGRTDTQYF

V: TRBV5-1
length: 14
size: NA
J: TRBJ1-1
CDR3: CASSLARGNTEAFF

V: TRBV27
length: 14
size: NA
J: TRBJ2-7
CDR3: CASSIWTGKYEQYF

V: TRBV18
length: 13
size: NA
J: TRBJ2-5
CDR3: CASSDSSQETQYF

V: TRBV15
length: 16
size: NA
J: TRBJ2-7
CDR3: CATSRGVGTGSYEQYF

V: TRBV7-9
length: 13
size: NA
J: TRBJ2-7
CDR3: CASSLDSSYEQYF

V: TRBV19
length: 17
size: NA
J: TRBJ1-2
CDR3: CASSTTGQGPSNYGYTF

V: TRBV29-1
length: 11
size: NA
J: TRBJ1-2
CDR3: CSVVPFEGYTF

V: TRBV29-1
length: 12
size: NA
J: TRBJ2-5
CDR3: CSVEDRSSGEYF

V: TRBV5-4
length: 14
size: NA
J: TRBJ2-7
CDR3: CASSPGTRTYEQYF

V: TRBV27
length: 13
size: NA
J: TRBJ1-4
CDR3: CASSQGVIEKLFF

V: TRBV7-2
length: 15
size: NA
J: TRBJ2-1
CDR3: CASSLGTSAYNEQFF

V: TRBV7-2
length: 14
size: NA
J: TRBJ2-2
CDR3: CASSATGQSGELFF